The rows below give T cell receptor beta chains drawn from one sample of a study of T cell responses to AZD1222 COVID-19 vaccine. Clones were read by immunoSEQ multiplex PCR, and TCRdb kept only the in-frame ones, dropping some. Of 90,000 to 100,000 clones listed, 85% to 90% were seen once; the top ten hold roughly 3.7%. This specimen was peripheral blood, taken on day 0 of AZD1222 vaccination. The source of these receptors is an adult in good health. The CDR3 runs from the conserved cysteine through the conserved F or W. The D gene is left open where the match is weak. Where a row states a size, it is once, few, many or the class of an expanded clone; other rows omit it.

>TRBV11-2|.|.|TRBJ2-7
CASSLDRGFNEQYF
TGTGCCAGCAGCTTAGACAGGGGTTTCAACGAGCAGTACTTC
>TRBV6-5|.|TRBD2|TRBJ2-3
CASSSRGSTDTQYF
TGTGCCAGCAGTTCGCGGGGGAGCACAGATACGCAGTATTTT
>TRBV11-3|.|TRBD1|TRBJ1-5
CASSPEGARSNQPQHF
TGTGCCAGCAGCCCAGAGGGGGCGCGAAGCAATCAGCCCCAGCATTTT
>TRBV28|.|TRBD1|TRBJ1-1
CASSHNTGGRAEAFF
TGTGCCAGCAGTCACAACACAGGGGGCAGGGCTGAAGCTTTCTTT
>TRBV15|.|.|TRBJ1-2
CATSRARRSGYTF
TGTGCCACCAGCAGGGCACGGAGGAGTGGCTACACCTTC
>TRBV21-1|.|.|TRBJ1-1
CASIDRRGYLGEAFF
TGTGCCAGCATCGACAGGAGGGGGTACCTTGGGGAAGCTTTCTTT
>TRBV5-1|once|.|TRBJ2-2
CASSFGNTGELFF
TGCGCCAGCAGCTTTGGAAACACCGGGGAGCTGTTTTTT
>TRBV6-5|.|.|TRBJ2-7
CASRISPSYEQYF
TGTGCCAGCAGAATTTCTCCCTCCTACGAGCAGTACTTC
>TRBV7-8|.|.|TRBJ1-5
CASSSHRVLDDQPQHF
TGTGCCAGCAGCTCCCACAGGGTCCTGGACGATCAGCCCCAGCATTTT
>TRBV6-6|once|TRBD1|TRBJ1-5
CASSYAGQGAPQPQHF
TGTGCCAGCAGTTACGCTGGACAGGGGGCCCCTCAGCCCCAGCATTTT
>TRBV5-4|.|.|TRBJ2-1
CASSLKDNEQFF
TGTGCCAGCAGCCTGAAGGACAATGAGCAGTTCTTC
>TRBV5-4|.|.|TRBJ1-2
CASSPRGRDYGYTF
TGTGCCAGCAGCCCTCGAGGCAGGGACTATGGCTACACCTTC
>TRBV28|.|.|TRBJ2-7
CASSLSSLAGLLYSHEQYF
TGTGCCAGCAGTTTATCCTCCTTGGCAGGGTTGTTATATTCACACGAGCAGTACTTC